This T cell receptor beta chain was observed in a study of T cell responses to AZD1222 COVID-19 vaccine (dated by TCRdb to 2020 to 2023). About the full investigation: AZD1222 recipients given second doses at about 4 weeks or at about 12 weeks were pooled, since spike-specific TCR depth and breadth were not found to differ between the two schedules. TCR sequencing was performed for roughly 250 trial participants, of whom about 210 were given two doses of AZD1222 and around 26 were given two doses of MenACWY control vaccine. Trial participants were enrolled by age into 18-55, 56-69 and 70-plus year subgroups, with around 150, 28 and 57 TCR-sequenced participants respectively. The research as a whole found: Because no day 14 peak-response samples were available, repertoires were characterized only after the peak T cell response. Reportedly, close to half of the unique spike-specific TCRs recognized epitopes lying outside the regions that are mutated in the B.1.351 and B.1.1.7 variants. Conclusions about previously exposed vaccinees were limited because only five to seven AZD1222 recipients were SARS-CoV-2 seropositive at baseline. Spike-specific TCR breadth and depth rose significantly after two AZD1222 doses compared with day 0 and with MenACWY recipients. Participants were mostly white British and included more females than males, and it was suggested by the authors that clonal diversity may have been underestimated. The vaccine-associated CD4 TCRs covered the entire spike protein, and the dominant responses fell in regions 160-218 and 743-854. The 56-69-year group was small, and its depth increase did not reach significance, likely because of low power.

Points on this clone: No cognate antigen has been identified for it. Base qualities are not at hand, and no much larger clone is one base apart.

The time point label of this sample denotes: baseline before first vaccination. Vaccinee samples came from UK trials COV001 and COV002, including a single-blind randomized controlled phase 2/3 trial of AZD1222 (ChAdOx1 nCoV-19) in healthy adults. Trial participant PBMC samples were collected at day 0 and day 28 after the second dose for TCRbeta chain sequencing. The CDR3 regions of human TCRbeta chains were analyzed by immunosequencing. As for the authors' bioinformatics: TCRs in the repertoires were compared against a reference library of SARS-CoV-2-specific TCRs that had been generated with the MIRA antigen-specificity platform. Breadth meant the fraction of unique TCRs that were SARS-CoV-2-associated, whereas depth meant the fraction of total T cells that were SARS-CoV-2-associated. Using the MIRA data, each spike-specific TCR was assigned both to the spike region to which the TCR was reactive and to a CD4 or CD8 class. Log10-transformed breadth and depth values were compared by one-way ANOVA with Sidak's multiple comparisons tests. Not all clones reach the TCRdb copy of this immuneACCESS table, which keeps in-frame sequences only. Checked studies attribute under half of the gap to unresolved V genes and leave the rest unexplained. D and trimming were read from the DNA, whereas the V and J calls and clone size are those reported in that table. The sample records around 78,000 clones, roughly 90% of which are singletons. The biggest ten clones account for about 4.3% of the sample.

CDR1 MNHNY and CDR2 SVGAGI are derived from the germline V gene (reference sequence). The CDR3 contains 16 residues, cysteine and phenylalanine counted. The CDR3 DNA has 48 bases and is translated from base 1. Germline trimming amounts to 2 bases on V and 5 bases on J, with 8 as the count of junction bases outside the gene matches. The sequencing here drew on peripheral blood, taken on day 0 of AZD1222 vaccination. This receptor was taken from an adult in good health. This receptor chain uses TRBV6-6 and TRBJ1-5, with 8 bases in between that match TRBD1. The encoded CDR3 is CASSYPQGAKDQPQHF. The nucleotide sequence reads as follows: TGTGCCAGCAGTTACCCCCAGGGGGCCAAGGATCAGCCCCAGCATTTT.